A single sample is the source of the 17 T cell receptor beta chains below, sequenced in a study of blood T cell repertoires in COVID-19. Data came from immunoSEQ multiplex PCR; TCRdb stores just in-frame clones and leaves some out. Here the sample spans about 180,000 clones, roughly 88% being singletons. Sequencing input: peripheral blood. Receptor source: a human donor with active or convalescent COVID-19. The donor label of this sample is uncertain.

The rearrangement links TRBV14 to TRBJ1-3, with 7 nucleotides matching TRBD1. The V gene's germline CDR1 is SGHDN and CDR2 FVKESK. The J segment lost 7 bases and the V segment lost 4 bases, leaving 7 bases of the junction unmatched. CDR3 size: 14 residues. This CDR3 is CASSPTGLTNTIYF. DNA of the CDR3: TGTGCCAGCAGCCCGACAGGGCTTACTAACACCATATATTTT. The full variable domain, its missing parts supplied by reference TRBV14 and TRBJ1-3, is EAGVTQFPSHSVIEKGQTVTLRCDPISGHDNLYWYRRVMGKEIKFLLHFVKESKQDESGMPNNRFLAERTGGTYSTLKVQPAELEDSGVYFCASSPTGLTNTIYFGEGSWLTVV.

The V call is TRBV5-4, the J call TRBJ2-7; 7 nucleotides line up with TRBD2. Germline loops: CDR1 SGHNT, CDR2 YYREEE (reference sequence). The CDR3 loop spans 16 amino acids. V shed 0 bases, J shed 5 bases, and the junction held 11 bases outside the gene matches. The CDR3 loop reads CASSLAFGGGRNEQYF. In nucleotides, the CDR3 is TGTGCCAGCAGCTTGGCCTTCGGGGGAGGGCGAAACGAGCAGTACTTC.

This clone has more than one count but fewer than ten. The gene calls are TRBV30 and TRBJ2-6, with a possible D match to TRBD2 (6 bases). The CDR3 covers 15 residues. The V gene lost 3 bases and the J gene lost 1 base, with 10 bases spanning the gap. Germline assignment: CDR1 GTSNPN and CDR2 SVGIG (reference sequence). The CDR3 DNA reads as TGTGCCTGGAGCTTGGGGGGATCTGGGGCCAACGTCCTGACTTTC. Translated, it gives CAWSLGGSGANVLTF.

This chain connects TRBV5-4 to TRBJ2-3; possible D gene TRBD2, 6 bases. CDR1 SGHNT and CDR2 YYREEE come from the germline V gene (reference sequence). V lost 4 bases to trimming and J lost 8 bases, with 23 bases between them. The CDR3 consists of 16 residues. The CDR3 DNA sequence: TGTGCCAGCAGCCAACCCCAGGGCGGGGTTATTAGTACGCAGTATTTT. This codes for CASSQPQGGVISTQYF.

The chain uses TRBV27 and TRBJ2-5, with 7 bases aligning to TRBD1. The CDR3 loop spans 12 amino acids. V trimming: 5 bases; J trimming: 9 bases; junction bases outside the gene matches: 6. Germline CDR1 MNHEY, CDR2 SMNVEV (reference sequence). The CDR3 DNA follows: TGTGCCAGCAGTCCACCTCAGGGGGCCCAGTACTTC. Translating it yields CASSPPQGAQYF.

The V gene is TRBV5-1, the J gene TRBJ2-7, with TRBD2 identical over 8 bases. The V and J ends lost 6 bases and 2 bases, in that order; junction bases with no gene match: 10. The CDR3 is 15 amino acids. Germline lookup yields CDR1 SGHRS and CDR2 YFSETQ. CDR3: CASIPGGAGPYEQYF. The CDR3 region has the DNA TGCGCCAGCATCCCGGGAGGGGCAGGGCCCTACGAGCAGTACTTC. The full variable domain, in which reference TRBV5-1 and TRBJ2-7 provide the parts outside the CDR3, is KAGVTQTPRYLIKTRGQQVTLSCSPISGHRSVSWYQQTPGQGLQFLFEYFSETQRNKGNFPGRFSGRQFSNSRSEMNVSTLELGDSALYLCASIPGGAGPYEQYFGPGTRLTVT.

V usage is TRBV10-3 and J usage is TRBJ2-2; TRBD2 matches 9 bases. Germline CDR1 reads ENHRY; CDR2 reads SYGVKD. CDR3 length: 16 amino acids. Trimming at V came to 3 bases and at J to 4 bases, leaving 6 bases not matched to a gene. The CDR3 region is CAISESGGSLTGELFF. CDR3 in DNA: TGTGCCATCAGTGAAAGCGGGGGGTCGCTCACCGGGGAGCTGTTTTTT.

The CDR3 DNA follows: TGTGCCAGCAGGGCGGCGGGGGCTCCCGGGGAGCTGTTTTTT. Translating it yields CASRAAGAPGELFF. The rearrangement joins TRBV28 to TRBJ2-2, with a possible D match to TRBD2 (7 bases). The CDR3 is 14 amino acids. The V gene lost 6 bases and the J gene lost 6 bases, with 14 bases spanning the gap. Germline CDR1 MDHEN, CDR2 SYDVKM.

The rearrangement uses TRBV7-2 and TRBJ1-6; D not resolved. Per the germline V gene, CDR1 is SGHTA and CDR2 is FQGNSA. Trimming stripped 5 bases from V and 8 bases from J, with 16 bases between. The CDR3 totals 15 residues. CDR3 bases: TGTGCCAGCAGCAAAAGAGAGGTCAGCCATTCACCCCTCCACTTT. This codes for CASSKREVSHSPLHF. Filled out from reference TRBV7-2 and TRBJ1-6, the complete variable domain reads GAGVSQSPSNKVTEKGKDVELRCDPISGHTALYWYRQSLGQGLEFLIYFQGNSAPDKSGLPSDRFSAERTGGSVSTLTIQRTQQEDSAVYLCASSKREVSHSPLHFGNGTRLTVT.

CDR3 sequence reads: CASSFRDSPLHF. For the CDR3, the DNA is TGTGCCAGTAGTTTCCGTGATTCACCCCTCCACTTT. The J gene is TRBJ1-6, the V gene TRBV19; D not resolved. The CDR3 is 12 residues long. Trimming shortened V by 5 bases and J by 8 bases, and 7 bases separated the two germline ends. Germline assignment: CDR1 LNHDA and CDR2 SQIVND (reference sequence).

A remark on this clone: Since a much larger clone is just one base distant, this may be a read error. This CDR3 is also generated by other DNA sequences in the sample. The J gene is TRBJ1-2, the V gene TRBV18, with D uncertain. Germline V CDR1 and CDR2: KGHSH, LQKENI. CDR3 size: 13 residues. V lost 2 bases to trimming and J lost 3 bases, with 7 bases between them. The CDR3 is CASSPGQDYGYTF. The CDR3 DNA sequence: TGTGCCAGCTCACCAGGGCAGGACTATGGCTACACCTTC.

J is TRBJ1-2 and V is TRBV6-1, with 10 bases lining up with TRBD1. The CDR3 runs 18 residues. Germline V lookup: CDR1 MNHNS, CDR2 SASEGT. J was trimmed by 1 base and V by 1 base; bases with no gene match: 9. CDR3 nucleotides: TGTGCCAGCAGTGAAGGTGGACAGGGGGAGAAGGGTAACTATGGCTACACCTTC. This gives the protein CASSEGGQGEKGNYGYTF.

This clone was counted once. This chain joins TRBV4-1 and TRBJ1-2, with D possibly being TRBD1 (6 bases). The germline V gene encodes CDR1 MGHRA and CDR2 YSYEKL. The V end lost 6 bases, the J end lost 5 bases, and 16 bases lay between the germline ends. The CDR3 totals 14 residues. The CDR3 nucleotides read TGCGCCAGCAGTCGGGACAAGCCGGTATATGGCTACACCTTC. Protein sequence: CASSRDKPVYGYTF.

For the CDR3, the DNA is TGTGCCAGCAGTGAGGGGGCGAACGGATATGGCTACACCTTC. Amino acids: CASSEGANGYGYTF. This sequence joins TRBV6-1 and TRBJ1-2, with a weak D call TRBD1 (6 bases). The CDR3 contains 14 residues. Germline V CDR1 and CDR2: MNHNS, SASEGT. The V gene lost 3 bases and the J gene lost 5 bases, with 13 bases spanning the gap.

The chain recombines TRBV6-4 with TRBJ2-3, with a tentative D call TRBD1 (5 bases). Germline assignment: CDR1 MRHNA and CDR2 SNTAGT. This CDR3 is 14 amino acids long. V was shortened by 0 bases and J by 3 bases, with 7 bases between the two germline ends. Written as DNA, the CDR3 is TGTGCCAGCAGTGACTCGCAGGGAACAGATACGCAGTATTTT. This gives the protein CASSDSQGTDTQYF.

The rearrangement joins TRBV12-5 to TRBJ2-3; D unresolved. V shed 5 bases and J shed 1 base, with 4 bases lying between them. The germline gives CDR1 LGHNT, CDR2 FRNRAP. The CDR3 totals 12 residues. The CDR3 sequence is CASGSRTDTQYF. DNA of the CDR3: TGTGCTAGTGGTAGCCGCACAGATACGCAGTATTTT.

The chain recombines TRBV23-1 with TRBJ2-5; 8 bases are a match to TRBD2. TRBV23-1 is an open reading frame whose function is uncertain. V shed 3 bases and J 6 bases; nucleotides not matched to a gene: 21. CDR3 length: 19 amino acids. The CDR3 DNA follows: TGCGCCAGCAGTCACTTCCTCAGGCAGGGGAATAGCGGGACAAAGACCCAGTACTTC. This gives the protein CASSHFLRQGNSGTKTQYF.